This is a list of T cell receptor beta chains from one sample in a study of Graves' ophthalmopathy and Graves' hyperthyroidism. One entry per CDR3 protein, called by TCRdb with MiXCR from the multiplex PCR reads. The data contain under 250,000 distinct CDR3 sequences, roughly 27% of them singletons. Source material: peripheral blood. These receptors originate from a man aged 50-60 years with Graves' ophthalmopathy. The conserved cysteine and the conserved F or W are not part of the CDR3 here. Clone size is given for some rows only: seen once, a few or many times, or a class if the clone is expanded.

V: TRBV20-1; J: TRBJ2-7; size: many; CDR3: SASDRTGSYEQY
V: TRBV6-1; J: TRBJ1-5; size: many; CDR3: ASSGTGVQPQH
V: TRBV6-2/TRBV6-3; J: TRBJ2-7; size: once; CDR3: ASSTVGTGRYEQY
V: TRBV19; J: TRBJ2-7; size: many; CDR3: ASGTGSYEQY
V: TRBV27; J: TRBJ2-7; size: many; CDR3: ASSLSSGTSGYEQY
V: TRBV6-2/TRBV6-3; J: TRBJ2-7; size: many; CDR3: ASSRGTNEQY
V: TRBV3-1; J: TRBJ2-2; size: many; CDR3: ASSPTTGRTGELF
V: TRBV6-1; J: TRBJ2-7; size: -; CDR3: ASGDTGGRLYEQY
V: TRBV6-2/TRBV6-3; J: TRBJ2-2; size: many; CDR3: ASSYSSGLAGETNTGELF
V: TRBV20-1; J: TRBJ2-2; size: -; CDR3: SASMNTGELF
V: TRBV9; J: TRBJ1-5; size: many; CDR3: ASSVGSSGNQPQH
V: TRBV7-2; J: TRBJ2-7; size: many; CDR3: ASSLSPRGHYEQY
V: TRBV7-9; J: TRBJ2-7; size: many; CDR3: ASSLVSGRVVQY
V: TRBV28; J: TRBJ2-7; size: many; CDR3: ASSRYTGVSYEQY
V: TRBV7-8; J: TRBJ2-7; size: many; CDR3: ASSLIRGAGQREQY
V: TRBV28; J: TRBJ1-2; size: many; CDR3: ASRPQGRNYGYT
V: TRBV25-1; J: TRBJ2-7; size: many; CDR3: ASSEGGGHEQY
V: TRBV6-2/TRBV6-3; J: TRBJ2-6; size: many; CDR3: ASSRYGTGANVLT
V: TRBV6-2/TRBV6-3; J: TRBJ2-4; size: many; CDR3: ASSYGGSLAKNIQY
V: TRBV10-3; J: TRBJ2-7; size: many; CDR3: AISDRDWRYEQY
V: TRBV7-2; J: TRBJ2-5; size: many; CDR3: ASSPTAGAPETQY
V: TRBV15; J: TRBJ2-7; size: many; CDR3: ATSRTQGSGPYEQY
V: TRBV6-5; J: TRBJ1-6; size: -; CDR3: ASRLGINSPLH
V: TRBV7-2; J: TRBJ2-7; size: many; CDR3: ASSLALLAGGYEQY
V: TRBV11-2; J: TRBJ2-5; size: many; CDR3: AIRQGTRETQY
V: TRBV12-3/TRBV12-4; J: TRBJ2-7; size: -; CDR3: AISRTGHPYEQY
V: TRBV29-1; J: TRBJ1-1; size: many; CDR3: SVIHPVAF
V: TRBV6-5; J: TRBJ1-2; size: many; CDR3: ASSRAGGAGYT
V: TRBV6-5; J: TRBJ2-7; size: -; CDR3: ASSYSTIGGLRNEQY
V: TRBV27; J: TRBJ1-1; size: -; CDR3: ASSRGFEAF
V: TRBV27; J: TRBJ2-7; size: few; CDR3: ASSLFKGGFYEQY
V: TRBV10-2; J: TRBJ1-5; size: many; CDR3: ASSGTGGWQPQH
V: TRBV6-1; J: TRBJ1-5; size: -; CDR3: ASGRSNQPQH
V: TRBV19; J: TRBJ1-5; size: -; CDR3: ASSPEGRSNQPQH
V: TRBV19; J: TRBJ1-5; size: many; CDR3: ASTQGSGSYSNQPQH
V: TRBV12-3/TRBV12-4; J: TRBJ2-5; size: many; CDR3: ASSPPTGGAETQY
V: TRBV28; J: TRBJ2-3; size: many; CDR3: ASSFPLLGGGTQY
V: TRBV5-1; J: TRBJ2-5; size: -; CDR3: ASQRALQETQY
V: TRBV20-1; J: TRBJ1-3; size: once; CDR3: SARDEGRVGNTIY
V: TRBV7-2; J: TRBJ2-7; size: -; CDR3: ASTQGRDEQY
V: TRBV28; J: TRBJ1-2; size: once; CDR3: ASSLLGWALGYT
V: TRBV6-5; J: TRBJ2-4; size: many; CDR3: ASQRGTGGDIQY
V: TRBV7-2; J: TRBJ1-1; size: many; CDR3: ASSLATGYDTEAF
V: TRBV11-2; J: TRBJ2-2; size: -; CDR3: ASSAGLAGVGDTGELF
V: TRBV12-5; J: TRBJ2-7; size: many; CDR3: ASGTGINYEQY
V: TRBV6-5; J: TRBJ2-4; size: many; CDR3: ASSPDRGVVIQY
V: TRBV28; J: TRBJ1-2; size: many; CDR3: ASILRPVSYGYT
V: TRBV28; J: TRBJ2-2; size: many; CDR3: ASSIRGTGELF
V: TRBV6-2/TRBV6-3; J: TRBJ2-5; size: -; CDR3: ASGEAGASQETQY
V: TRBV28; J: TRBJ2-5; size: many; CDR3: ARPGDREETQY
V: TRBV9; J: TRBJ2-3; size: many; CDR3: ASSLRISVTDTQY
V: TRBV5-1; J: TRBJ2-5; size: many; CDR3: ASSSNQETQY
V: TRBV28; J: TRBJ2-7; size: -; CDR3: ASSLRVSSYEQY
V: TRBV6-1; J: TRBJ1-1; size: many; CDR3: ACSDGPIKTEAF
V: TRBV13; J: TRBJ1-1; size: many; CDR3: ASIPYEAF
V: TRBV20-1; J: TRBJ2-2; size: many; CDR3: SAREPGGELF
V: TRBV7-2; J: TRBJ2-5; size: -; CDR3: ASRGRLQETQY
V: TRBV20-1; J: TRBJ2-5; size: many; CDR3: SARGDRGRFGETQY
V: TRBV12-3/TRBV12-4; J: TRBJ1-1; size: -; CDR3: ASSLGTGRSNTEAF